This TCR beta chain comes out of a study of beta chain features in type 1 diabetes (dated by TCRdb to between 2018 and 2020). Context from the whole study: Mean age, gender distribution, total cell number and subset yield did not differ between patients and healthy donors. Across all samples, about 110 million sorted cells were examined, and cell number per subset correlated strongly with RNA yield. The study compared the TCRB repertoires of sorted circulating CD4+ T cell subsets in recently diagnosed type 1 diabetes patients with those in matched healthy donors. Whereas all 28 donors provided naive and central memory subsets, regulatory and stem cell-like memory subsets were isolated from just 8 patients and roughly eight healthy donors.

All of the isolated RNA was reverse transcribed with the High Capacity cDNA Reverse Transcription Kit, so expressed TCRB transcripts were sequenced. Deep immunoSEQ sequencing was applied to naive, central memory and regulatory T cell samples, giving an average of around 3.8 million total reads per sample. Sorted cells were lysed in RLT buffer, and RNA was extracted using DNase-treated RNeasy Micro or Mini kits according to cell number. Each cell subset was processed on its own to prevent cross-contamination, while patient and healthy donor samples were processed together. Using the immunoSEQ multiplex PCR, TCRB sequences were amplified from cDNA into 87-bp fragments spanning the CDR3 region. Sequencing of the amplicons was performed on the Illumina HiSeq platform. As for the authors' bioinformatics: Synthetic template baselines were used to correct PCR bias computationally, reads within Hamming distance 2 were collapsed, and singletons that could not be merged were discarded. Reads were aligned against IMGT to assign V, D and J genes, CDR3 length and insertions or deletions at six rearrangement sites. Within each subset, clonotype counts were normalized to the number of sorted cells before true diversity and Gini coefficients were calculated with the tcR R package. Repertoire sharing was quantified using the overlap coefficient calculated on TCRB nucleotide sequences. What TCRdb holds here is the immuneACCESS table cut down to in-frame rearrangements. Part of the clones is not present; checked against another copy, under half of the missing clones reflect an unresolved V gene, and the others are unexplained. V and J calls and clone size follow that table, whereas D and trimming were derived from the DNA. For this sample the table gives fewer than 400,000 clones, of which 7.5% to 9% were detected only once. Of the sample, roughly 0.44% falls within the top ten clones.

This clone was seen a few times. Its antigen remains unidentified. No base qualities exist here, and no much larger clone lies one base off it. From each donor, a single peripheral blood sample of 95 to 150 mL on average was drawn into heparinised tubes. A BD FACSAria II was used to sort naive, central memory, regulatory and stem cell-like memory CD4+ T cells with a panel that included CD45RO, CCR7, CD25, CD127, CD95 and CD27. A purity above 95% was achieved for all sorted populations. PBMCs were isolated right away by Lymphoprep density gradient centrifugation and were stained directly, without culture. Samples were stained and sorted in pairs, with one healthy donor and one patient per experiment, so that batch effects were minimized. Overall results and qualifications from the work: Because the HLA sub-analyses included only small numbers of individuals, any influence of HLA type on TCRB rearrangement was left unresolved. Shorter templates might have been favored by PCR, but patient and control samples were amplified and corrected together, so both groups would have been affected equally by any skew. At VDJ recombination sites, type 1 diabetes patients had fewer insertions and more deleted nucleotides, which implies abnormalities in thymic rearrangement. Because cDNA was sequenced instead of genomic DNA, highly expressing activated cells could be over-represented, though the groups showed no difference in activation or CD3 levels. A moderate but significant shortening of TCRB CDR3 length was observed in type 1 diabetes patients in all four CD4+ subsets. Naive, central memory and regulatory TCRB repertoires appeared more similar among patients than among healthy donors.

Including cysteine and phenylalanine, the CDR3 has 11 amino acids. Only the CDR3 region is kept as DNA, spanning 33 bases read in frame from base 1. CDR1 and CDR2 are read off the germline V gene as SQVTM and ANQGSEA. The germline ends are 8 bases apart after V is trimmed by 7 bases and J by 2 bases. This TCR derives from a woman under 30 in good health. The chain is made from TRBV29-1 and TRBJ1-1; TRBD1 is perhaps the D gene, given 5 matching bases. Sequenced material: central memory CD4+ T cells from blood. The DNA sequence is TGCAGCGGGCAGGGAAACACTGAAGCTTTCTTT. This gives the protein CSGQGNTEAFF.